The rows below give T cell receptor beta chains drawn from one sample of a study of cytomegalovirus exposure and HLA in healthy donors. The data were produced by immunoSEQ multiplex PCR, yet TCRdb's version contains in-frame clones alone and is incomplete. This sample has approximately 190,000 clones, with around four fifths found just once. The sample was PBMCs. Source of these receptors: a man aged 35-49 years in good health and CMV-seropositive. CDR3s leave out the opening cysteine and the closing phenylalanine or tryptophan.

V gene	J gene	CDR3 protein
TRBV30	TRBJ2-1	AWRSLSGSFNEQF
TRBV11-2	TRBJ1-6	ASSLDLTDNSPLH
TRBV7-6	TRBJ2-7	ASSSGTGGYEQY
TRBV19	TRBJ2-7	ASSQYRRGEQY
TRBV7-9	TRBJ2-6	ASSSIRGTDKSGANVLT
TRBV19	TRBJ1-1	ASSLLQGMNTEAF
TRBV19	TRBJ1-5	ASSTGTGYQPQH
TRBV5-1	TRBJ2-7	ASSLAARGAHEQY
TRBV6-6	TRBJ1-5	ASSPVNQPQH
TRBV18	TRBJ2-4	ASSPGGIIQY
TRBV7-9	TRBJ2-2	SSSPTTGGAGELF
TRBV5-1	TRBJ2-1	ASAPGLAGFDEQF
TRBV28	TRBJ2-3	ASRLAGNTDTQY
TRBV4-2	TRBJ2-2	ASSQDAVNLAGGGTGELF
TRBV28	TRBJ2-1	ASSSSGEGLNEQF
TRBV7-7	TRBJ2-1	ASSLSIGGPHEQF